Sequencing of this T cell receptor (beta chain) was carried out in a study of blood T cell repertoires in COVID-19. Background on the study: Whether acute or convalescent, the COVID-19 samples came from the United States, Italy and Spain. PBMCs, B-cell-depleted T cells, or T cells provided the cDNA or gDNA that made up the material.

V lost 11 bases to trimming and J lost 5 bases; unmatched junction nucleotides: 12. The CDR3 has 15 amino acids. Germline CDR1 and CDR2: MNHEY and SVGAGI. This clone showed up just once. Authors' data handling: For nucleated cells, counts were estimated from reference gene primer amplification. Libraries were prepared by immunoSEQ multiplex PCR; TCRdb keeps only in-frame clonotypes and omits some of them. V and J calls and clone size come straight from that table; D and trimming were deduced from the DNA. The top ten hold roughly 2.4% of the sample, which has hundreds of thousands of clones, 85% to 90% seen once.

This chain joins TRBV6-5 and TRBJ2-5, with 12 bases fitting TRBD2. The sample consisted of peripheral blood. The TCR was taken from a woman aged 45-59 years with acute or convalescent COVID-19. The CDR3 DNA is TGTGCCGGCCGGCGGACTAGCGGGAAAGAGGAGACCCAGTACTTC. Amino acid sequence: CAGRRTSGKEETQYF.